The sequence of this T cell receptor (beta chain) was determined in a study of blood T cell repertoires in COVID-19. The V end lost 1 base, the J end lost 5 bases, and 6 bases lay between the germline ends. From germline, CDR1 is SGHRS and CDR2 YFSETQ. This CDR3 has 12 amino acids. TCRdb's table, derived via immunoSEQ multiplex PCR, lists solely in-frame clones and lacks some. Of 150,000 to 200,000 clones listed, around three quarters are singletons. The source is a man between 70 and 80 years old with active or convalescent COVID-19. The chain has TRBV5-1 and TRBJ2-5; D not resolved. Sequencing input: peripheral blood. CDR3 in amino acids: CASSLYSETQYF. The CDR3 nucleotides are TGCGCCAGCAGCTTGTACAGTGAGACCCAGTACTTC.